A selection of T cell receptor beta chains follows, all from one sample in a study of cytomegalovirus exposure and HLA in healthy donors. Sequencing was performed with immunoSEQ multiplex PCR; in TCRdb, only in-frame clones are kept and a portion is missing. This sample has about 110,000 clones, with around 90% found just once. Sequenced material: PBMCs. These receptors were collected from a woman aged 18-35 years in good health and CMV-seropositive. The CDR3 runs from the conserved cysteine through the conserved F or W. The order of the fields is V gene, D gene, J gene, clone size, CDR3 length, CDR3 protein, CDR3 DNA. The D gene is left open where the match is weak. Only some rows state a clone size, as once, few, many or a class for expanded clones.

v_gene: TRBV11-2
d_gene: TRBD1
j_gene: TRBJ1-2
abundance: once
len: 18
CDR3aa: CASSLGTPQGAPFYGYTF
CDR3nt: TGTGCCAGCAGCTTAGGTACTCCCCAGGGGGCTCCCTTCTATGGCTACACCTTC

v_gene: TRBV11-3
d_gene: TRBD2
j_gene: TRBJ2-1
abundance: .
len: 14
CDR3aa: CASSIRGGDNEQFF
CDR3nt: TGTGCCAGCAGCATACGGGGGGGTGACAATGAGCAGTTCTTC

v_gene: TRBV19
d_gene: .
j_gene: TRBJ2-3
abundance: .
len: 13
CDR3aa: CASSIANTDTQYF
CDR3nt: TGTGCCAGTAGTATCGCTAACACAGATACGCAGTATTTT

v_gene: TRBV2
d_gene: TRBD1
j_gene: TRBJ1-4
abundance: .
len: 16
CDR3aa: CASRQTGGSTNEKLFF
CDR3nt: TGTGCCAGCAGACAGACAGGGGGCTCTACTAATGAAAAACTGTTTTTT

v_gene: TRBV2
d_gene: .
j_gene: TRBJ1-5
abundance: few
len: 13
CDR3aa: CATVQGLNQPQHF
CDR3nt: TGTGCCACCGTGCAGGGGCTAAATCAGCCCCAGCATTTT

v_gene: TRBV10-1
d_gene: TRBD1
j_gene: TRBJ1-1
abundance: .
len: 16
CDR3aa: CASSEIPGQGGSEAFF
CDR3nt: TGCGCCAGCAGTGAGATACCGGGACAGGGGGGTTCTGAAGCTTTCTTT

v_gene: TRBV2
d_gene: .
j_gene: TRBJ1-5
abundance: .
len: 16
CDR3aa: CASRATGIFGNQPQHF
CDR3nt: TGTGCCAGCAGGGCCACAGGGATCTTCGGGAATCAGCCCCAGCATTTT

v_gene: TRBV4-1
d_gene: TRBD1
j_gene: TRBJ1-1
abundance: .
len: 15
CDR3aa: CASRHTGVLNTEAFF
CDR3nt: TGCGCCAGCAGGCACACAGGGGTTTTGAACACTGAAGCTTTCTTT

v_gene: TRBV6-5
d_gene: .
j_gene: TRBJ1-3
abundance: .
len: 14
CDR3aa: CASSSAGRRNTIYF
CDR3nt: TGTGCCAGCAGTTCCGCAGGGAGGAGAAACACCATATATTTT

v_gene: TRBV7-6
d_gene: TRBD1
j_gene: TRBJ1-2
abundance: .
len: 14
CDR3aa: CASSPGQGGYGYTF
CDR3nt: TGTGCCAGCAGCCCCGGACAGGGGGGGTATGGCTACACCTTC

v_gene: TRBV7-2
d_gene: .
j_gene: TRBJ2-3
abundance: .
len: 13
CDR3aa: CASSLGGTDTQYF
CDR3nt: TGTGCCAGCAGCCTCGGAGGCACAGATACGCAGTATTTT

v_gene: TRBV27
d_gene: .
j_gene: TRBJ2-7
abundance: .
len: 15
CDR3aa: CASNLRAGFVREQYF
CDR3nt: TGTGCCAGCAACCTTCGGGCAGGGTTCGTTCGGGAGCAGTACTTC

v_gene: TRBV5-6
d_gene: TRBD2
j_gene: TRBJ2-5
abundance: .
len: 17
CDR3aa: CASSWGPTGTSEETQYF
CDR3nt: TGTGCCAGCAGCTGGGGACCCACCGGGACTAGCGAGGAGACCCAGTACTTC

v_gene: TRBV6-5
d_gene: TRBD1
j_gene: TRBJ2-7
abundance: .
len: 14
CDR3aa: CASSYGQGLYEQYF
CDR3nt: TGTGCCAGCAGTTACGGACAGGGCTTATACGAGCAGTACTTC

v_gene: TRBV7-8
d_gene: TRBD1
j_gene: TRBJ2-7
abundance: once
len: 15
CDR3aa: CASSSNRGHLDEQYF
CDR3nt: TGTGCCAGCAGCAGTAACAGGGGTCACTTGGACGAGCAGTACTTC

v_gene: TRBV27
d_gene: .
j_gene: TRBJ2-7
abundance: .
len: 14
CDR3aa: CASSLGGGAYEQYF
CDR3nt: TGTGCCAGCAGTTTAGGAGGGGGCGCCTACGAGCAGTACTTC

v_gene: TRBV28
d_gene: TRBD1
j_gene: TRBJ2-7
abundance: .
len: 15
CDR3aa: CASSPGTASSYEQYF
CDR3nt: TGTGCCAGCAGTCCCGGGACAGCGAGCTCCTACGAGCAGTACTTC

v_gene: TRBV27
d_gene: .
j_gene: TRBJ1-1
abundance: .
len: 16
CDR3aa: CASRPNHRVQNTEAFF
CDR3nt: TGTGCCAGCAGACCAAATCACAGAGTCCAGAACACTGAAGCTTTCTTT

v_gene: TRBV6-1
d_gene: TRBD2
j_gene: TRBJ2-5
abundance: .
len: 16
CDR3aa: CASSEGLAGGQETQYF
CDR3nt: TGTGCCAGCAGTGAAGGACTAGCGGGGGGCCAAGAGACCCAGTACTTC

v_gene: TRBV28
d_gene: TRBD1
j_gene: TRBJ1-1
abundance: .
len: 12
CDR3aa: CASSWTGTEAFF
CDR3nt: TGTGCCAGCAGCTGGACAGGGACTGAAGCTTTCTTT

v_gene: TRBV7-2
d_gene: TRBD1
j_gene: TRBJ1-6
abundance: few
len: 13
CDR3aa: CASSWTGNSPLHF
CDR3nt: TGTGCCAGCAGCTGGACAGGGAATTCACCCCTCCACTTT

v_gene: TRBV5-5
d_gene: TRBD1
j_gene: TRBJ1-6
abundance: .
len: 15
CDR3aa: CASSYPGQSSSPLHF
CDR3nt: TGTGCCAGCAGCTACCCGGGACAGAGTAGTTCACCCCTCCACTTT

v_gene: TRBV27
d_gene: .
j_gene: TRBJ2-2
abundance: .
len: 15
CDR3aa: CASSWGRGNTGELFF
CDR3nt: TGTGCCAGCAGTTGGGGCAGGGGAAACACCGGGGAGCTGTTTTTT

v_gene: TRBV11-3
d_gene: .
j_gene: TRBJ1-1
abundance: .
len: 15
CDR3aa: CASSLAVGRNTEAFF
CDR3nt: TGTGCCAGCAGCTTAGCTGTAGGGAGGAACACTGAAGCTTTCTTT

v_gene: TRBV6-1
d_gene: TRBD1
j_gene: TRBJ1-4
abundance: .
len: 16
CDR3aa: CASSEALGTGAEKLFF
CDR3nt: TGTGCCAGCAGTGAAGCGCTAGGGACAGGGGCGGAAAAACTGTTTTTT

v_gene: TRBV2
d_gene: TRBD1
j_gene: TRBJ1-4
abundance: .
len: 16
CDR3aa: CASSEAGTATNEKLFF
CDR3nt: TGTGCCAGCAGTGAAGCGGGGACAGCAACTAATGAAAAACTGTTTTTT

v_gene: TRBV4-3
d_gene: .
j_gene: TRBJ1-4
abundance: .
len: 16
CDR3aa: CASSHVTGYGNEKLFF
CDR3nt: TGCGCCAGCAGCCACGTTACAGGGTATGGAAATGAAAAACTGTTTTTT

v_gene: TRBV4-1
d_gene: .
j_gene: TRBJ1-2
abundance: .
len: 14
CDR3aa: CASSTTGLGNGYTF
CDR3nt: TGCGCCAGCAGCACCACAGGGTTAGGGAATGGCTACACCTTC

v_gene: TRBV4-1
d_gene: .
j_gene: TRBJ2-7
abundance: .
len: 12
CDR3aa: CASSSGTYEQYF
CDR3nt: TGCGCCAGCTCGTCGGGGACCTACGAGCAGTACTTC

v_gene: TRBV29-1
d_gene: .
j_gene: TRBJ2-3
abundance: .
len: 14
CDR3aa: CSVEEGQGPDTQYF
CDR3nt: TGCAGCGTTGAAGAAGGTCAGGGGCCAGATACGCAGTATTTT

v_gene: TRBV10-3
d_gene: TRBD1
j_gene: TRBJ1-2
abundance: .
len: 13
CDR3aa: CAIGTGAPRGYTF
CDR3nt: TGTGCCATTGGGACAGGGGCGCCTCGCGGCTACACCTTC

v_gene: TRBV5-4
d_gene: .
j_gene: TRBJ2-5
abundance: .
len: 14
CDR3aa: CASSQGQTPQTQYF
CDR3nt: TGTGCCAGCAGCCAGGGACAAACTCCACAGACCCAGTACTTC

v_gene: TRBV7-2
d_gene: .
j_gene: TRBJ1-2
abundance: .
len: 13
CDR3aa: CASSLGGKGGYTF
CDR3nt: TGTGCCAGCAGCTTAGGCGGGAAAGGGGGCTACACCTTC

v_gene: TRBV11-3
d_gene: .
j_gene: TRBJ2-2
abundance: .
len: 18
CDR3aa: CASSPTPGTYGNTGELFF
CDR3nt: TGTGCCAGCAGCCCGACCCCCGGGACATATGGGAACACCGGGGAGCTGTTTTTT

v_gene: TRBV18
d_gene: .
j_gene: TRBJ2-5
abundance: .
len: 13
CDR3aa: CASSRDYQETQYF
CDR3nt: TGTGCCAGCTCACGGGACTACCAAGAGACCCAGTACTTC

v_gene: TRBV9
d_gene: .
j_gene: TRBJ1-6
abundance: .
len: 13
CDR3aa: CASSVGEGSPLHF
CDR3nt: TGTGCCAGCAGCGTAGGGGAGGGTTCACCCCTCCACTTT

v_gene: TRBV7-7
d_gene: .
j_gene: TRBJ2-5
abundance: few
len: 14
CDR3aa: CASSPGAVQETQYF
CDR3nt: TGTGCCAGCAGCCCAGGGGCCGTTCAAGAGACCCAGTACTTC

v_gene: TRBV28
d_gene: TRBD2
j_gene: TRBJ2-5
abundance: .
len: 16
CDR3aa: CASSPTGAGGKETQYF
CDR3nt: TGTGCCAGCAGTCCCACTGGAGCGGGGGGCAAAGAGACCCAGTACTTC

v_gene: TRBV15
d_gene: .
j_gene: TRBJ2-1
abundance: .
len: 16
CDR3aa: CATSREERVNYNEQFF
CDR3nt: TGTGCCACCAGCAGAGAAGAGCGGGTAAACTACAATGAGCAGTTCTTC

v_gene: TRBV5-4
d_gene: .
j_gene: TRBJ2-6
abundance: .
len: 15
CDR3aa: CASSVGGSGANVLTF
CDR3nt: TGTGCCAGCAGCGTGGGGGGCTCCGGGGCCAACGTCCTGACTTTC

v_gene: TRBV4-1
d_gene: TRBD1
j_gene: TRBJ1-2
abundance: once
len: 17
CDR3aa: CASSQEIPGQGTLGYTF
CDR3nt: TGCGCCAGCAGCCAGGAAATACCGGGACAGGGGACGTTGGGCTACACCTTC

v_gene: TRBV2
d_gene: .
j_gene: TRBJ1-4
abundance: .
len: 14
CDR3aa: CASSASPGGEKLFF
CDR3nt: TGTGCCAGCAGTGCCTCACCGGGGGGGGAAAAACTGTTTTTT

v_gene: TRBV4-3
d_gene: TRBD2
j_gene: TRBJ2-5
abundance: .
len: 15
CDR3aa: CASSQVEGGSETQYF
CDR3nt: TGCGCCAGCAGCCAAGTGGAGGGAGGGTCGGAGACCCAGTACTTC

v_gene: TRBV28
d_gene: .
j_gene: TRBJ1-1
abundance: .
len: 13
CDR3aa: CASSLPRGTEAFF
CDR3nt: TGTGCCAGCAGTTTACCCCGAGGGACTGAAGCTTTCTTT

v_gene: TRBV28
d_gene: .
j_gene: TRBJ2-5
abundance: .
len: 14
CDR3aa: CASSLGGIGETQYF
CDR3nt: TGTGCCAGCAGTTTAGGGGGGATTGGGGAGACCCAGTACTTC

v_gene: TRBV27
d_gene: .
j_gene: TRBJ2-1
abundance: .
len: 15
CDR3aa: CASSLSGSSYNEQFF
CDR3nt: TGTGCCAGCAGCCTCAGTGGGAGCTCCTACAATGAGCAGTTCTTC

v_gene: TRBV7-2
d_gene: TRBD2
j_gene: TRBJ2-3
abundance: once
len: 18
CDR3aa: CASSLDPTAGGHTDTQYF
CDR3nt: TGTGCCAGCAGCTTAGACCCCACAGCGGGGGGGCACACAGATACGCAGTATTTT

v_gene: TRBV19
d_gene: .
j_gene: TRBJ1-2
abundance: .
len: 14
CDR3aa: CASSIQGGEYGYTF
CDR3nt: TGTGCCAGTAGTATACAGGGAGGGGAGTATGGCTACACCTTC

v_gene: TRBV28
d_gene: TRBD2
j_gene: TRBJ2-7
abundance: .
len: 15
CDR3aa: CASSLPREGSYEQYF
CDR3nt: TGTGCCAGCAGTTTACCCAGGGAGGGTTCCTACGAGCAGTACTTC

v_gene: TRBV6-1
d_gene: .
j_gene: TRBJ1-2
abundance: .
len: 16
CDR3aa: CASSVQPQLANYGYTF
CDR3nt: TGTGCCAGCAGTGTACAGCCCCAACTCGCTAACTATGGCTACACCTTC

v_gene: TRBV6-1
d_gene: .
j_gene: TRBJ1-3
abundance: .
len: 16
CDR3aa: CASSEELISSGNTIYF
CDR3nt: TGTGCCAGCAGTGAAGAACTGATAAGCTCTGGAAACACCATATATTTT

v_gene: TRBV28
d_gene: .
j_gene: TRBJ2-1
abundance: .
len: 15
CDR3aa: CASRNRISTYNEQFF
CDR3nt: TGTGCCAGCAGGAACAGGATATCGACCTACAATGAGCAGTTCTTC

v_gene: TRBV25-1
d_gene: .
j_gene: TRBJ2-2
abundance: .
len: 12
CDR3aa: CASGDSTGELFF
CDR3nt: TGTGCCAGCGGTGACAGCACCGGGGAGCTGTTTTTT

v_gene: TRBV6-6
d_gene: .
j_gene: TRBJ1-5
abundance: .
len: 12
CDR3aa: CASESSGQPQHF
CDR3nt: TGTGCCAGCGAGTCATCAGGTCAGCCCCAGCATTTT

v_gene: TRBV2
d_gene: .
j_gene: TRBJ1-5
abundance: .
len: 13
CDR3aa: CASRVDRDQPQHF
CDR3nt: TGTGCCAGCAGGGTCGACAGAGACCAGCCCCAGCATTTT

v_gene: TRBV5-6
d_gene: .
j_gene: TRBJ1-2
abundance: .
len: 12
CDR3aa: CASSLPPAGYTF
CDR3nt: TGTGCCAGCAGCTTGCCCCCCGCGGGCTACACCTTC

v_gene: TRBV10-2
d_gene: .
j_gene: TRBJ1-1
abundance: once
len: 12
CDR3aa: CASSEIGGLVFF
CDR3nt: TGCGCCAGCAGTGAAATAGGAGGGCTGGTTTTCTTT